These 12 T cell receptor beta chains share one sample of origin, sequenced in a study of T-cell reconstitution after alpha-beta-depleted transplantation in children. The TCRbeta library incorporated unique molecular identifiers. TCRdb reprocessed the PCR reads with MiXCR, giving one entry per CDR3 protein. The sample yields about 200,000 distinct CDR3 sequences, 6.3% seen once. Sequencing used PBMCs, obtained before TCRalphabeta/CD19-depleted stem cell transplant. All receptors come from a girl under three years old with combined immunodeficiency, due to receive a stem cell transplant.

V usage is TRBV20-1 and J usage is TRBJ2-7; a weak D match, TRBD2 (6 bases). There are 16 residues in the CDR3. The germline V and J ends were trimmed by 0 bases and 3 bases, with 18 bases remaining between them. CDR1 and CDR2 (germline): DFQATT, SNEGSKA (reference sequence). The CDR3 loop is CSARDRVGTGYYEQYF. The DNA of the CDR3 is TGCAGTGCTAGAGATAGAGTGGGGACTGGGTACTACGAGCAGTACTTC.

The chain has TRBV12-5 and TRBJ1-2; 7 nucleotides line up with TRBD1. The germline CDR1 and CDR2 sequences are LGHNT and FRNRAP. J was trimmed by 4 bases and V by 2 bases; bases with no gene match: 7. CDR3 length: 15 amino acids. The CDR3 DNA reads TGTGCTAGTGGTTTGCCCGGACAGGCCGTCTATGGCTACACCTTC. Translation: CASGLPGQAVYGYTF. Full variable domain (missing parts from reference TRBV12-5 and TRBJ1-2): DARVTQTPRHKVTEMGQEVTMRCQPILGHNTVFWYRQTMMQGLELLAYFRNRAPLDDSGMPKDRFSAEMPDATLATLKIQPSEPRDSAVYFCASGLPGQAVYGYTFGSGTRLTVV.

This clonotype was seen at least ten times. V is TRBV6-5 and J is TRBJ2-2; unclear D gene. The germline V gene has CDR1 MNHEY and CDR2 SVGAGI. This CDR3 is built from 13 residues. The V and J ends lost 2 bases and 1 base respectively, with 2 bases between them. The DNA of the CDR3 is TGTGCCAGCAGTTACGTGAACACCGGGGAGCTGTTTTTT. It codes for CASSYVNTGELFF.

This clonotype has a count of ten or more. V is TRBV18 and J is TRBJ2-1; D is possibly TRBD1 (5 bases). V gave up 3 bases and J gave up 8 bases, with 14 bases separating them. The CDR3 contains 14 residues. Germline CDR1 KGHSH, CDR2 LQKENI. The CDR3 reads CASSPEGAVDEQFF. Here the CDR3 DNA reads TGTGCCAGCTCACCCGAAGGGGCCGTGGATGAGCAGTTCTTC.

Many counts were recorded for this clonotype. The chain combines TRBV28 with TRBJ2-7, with TRBD1 matching over 10 bases. This CDR3 is built from 14 residues. Trimming took 5 bases from V and 7 from J; bases not matched to a gene: 8. Per germline, CDR1 MDHEN and CDR2 SYDVKM. CDR3 DNA sequence: TGTGCCAGCAGTCTAAGGGGACAGGGGAGAGAGCAGTACTTC. This encodes CASSLRGQGREQYF.

This clonotype occurred many times. The chain links TRBV20-1 to TRBJ2-5; D remains unclear. With 3 bases removed from V and 8 bases from J, the gap between germline ends came to 7 bases. Germline CDR1 is DFQATT and CDR2 is SNEGSKA (reference sequence). The length of the CDR3 is 10 residues. The CDR3 nucleotides read TGCAGTGCTAGGCGGAGTACCCAGTACTTC. Translated, it gives CSARRSTQYF.

This clonotype appeared many times. V is TRBV7-9 and J is TRBJ1-2; 7 positions agree with TRBD1. Germline trimming cut 5 bases from V and 3 bases from J; bases unmatched to any gene: 9. CDR3 length: 15 amino acids. The germline V gene has CDR1 SEHNR and CDR2 FQNEAQ (reference sequence). CDR3 sequence reads: CASSLTGFRDYGYTF. In DNA form, the CDR3 reads TGTGCCAGCAGCCTGACAGGGTTTAGGGACTATGGCTACACCTTC.

This clonotype was seen many times. CDR3 in amino acids: CSVEWSSYNEQFF. The CDR3 DNA reads as TGCAGCGTTGAGTGGAGCTCCTACAATGAGCAGTTCTTC. This rearrangement joins TRBV29-1 to TRBJ2-1, with unresolved D. The CDR3 runs to 13 residues. Germline values: CDR1 SQVTM, CDR2 ANQGSEA. Trimming removed 3 bases from V and 0 bases from J, with 6 bases in between.

At least ten counts were recorded for this clonotype. This chain connects TRBV12-3 or TRBV12-4 to TRBJ2-7; tentative D call: TRBD2 (5 bases). Trimming cost V 6 bases and J 7 bases, with 16 bases left between them. This CDR3 comprises 13 residues. The CDR3 sequence is CASSPSRSEEQYF. The CDR3 nucleotides are TGTGCCAGCAGCCCTAGCAGGTCTGAGGAGCAGTACTTC.

This clonotype was seen ten or more times. The chain joins TRBV7-8 to TRBJ2-1, with a tentative D call TRBD2 (5 bases). Trimming removed 5 bases at V and 0 bases at J, with 11 bases between. Germline loops: CDR1 SGHVS, CDR2 FQNEAQ. The CDR3 has 15 amino acids. CDR3 DNA sequence: TGTGCCAGCAGCCCGGTGGACTCCTCCTACAATGAGCAGTTCTTC. It specifies CASSPVDSSYNEQFF.

This clonotype was recorded many times. V is TRBV29-1 and J is TRBJ2-1, with unresolved D. This CDR3 has 12 residues. V shed 5 bases and J shed 5 bases, with 10 bases lying between them. CDR1 is SQVTM, CDR2 ANQGSEA, per germline. CDR3: CSVLNGNNEQFF. In DNA, the CDR3 is TGCAGCGTTCTTAACGGCAACAATGAGCAGTTCTTC.

This clonotype came up many times. V is TRBV20-1 and J is TRBJ2-7, with 7 bases aligning to TRBD1. Germline V gene data show CDR1 as DFQATT and CDR2 as SNEGSKA (reference sequence). The junction had 4 bases not matched to a gene; V was cut back by 6 bases and J by 2 bases. The CDR3 extends over 12 amino acids. DNA of the CDR3: TGCAGTGCCCGGGACAGCACCTACGAGCAGTACTTC. Protein product: CSARDSTYEQYF.